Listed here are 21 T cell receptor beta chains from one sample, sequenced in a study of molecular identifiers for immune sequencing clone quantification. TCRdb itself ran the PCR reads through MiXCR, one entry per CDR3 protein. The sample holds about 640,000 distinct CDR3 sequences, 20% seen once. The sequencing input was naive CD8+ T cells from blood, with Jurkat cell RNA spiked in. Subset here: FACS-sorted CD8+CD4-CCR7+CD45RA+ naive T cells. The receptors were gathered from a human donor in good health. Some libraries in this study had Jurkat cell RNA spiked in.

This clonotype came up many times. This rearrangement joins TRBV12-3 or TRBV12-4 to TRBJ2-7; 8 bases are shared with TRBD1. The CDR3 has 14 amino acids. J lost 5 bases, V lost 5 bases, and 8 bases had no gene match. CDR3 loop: CASSLSDRVHEQYF. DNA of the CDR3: TGTGCCAGCAGTCTCTCGGACAGGGTCCACGAGCAGTACTTC.

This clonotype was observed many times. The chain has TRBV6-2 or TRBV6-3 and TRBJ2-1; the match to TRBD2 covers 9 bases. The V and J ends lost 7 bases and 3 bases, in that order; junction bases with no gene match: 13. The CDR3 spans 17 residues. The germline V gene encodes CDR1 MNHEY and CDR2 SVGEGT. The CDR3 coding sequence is TGTGCCAGCAACAAACCGTGGTCTAGCGGGGTCTACAATGAGCAGTTCTTC. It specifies CASNKPWSSGVYNEQFF.

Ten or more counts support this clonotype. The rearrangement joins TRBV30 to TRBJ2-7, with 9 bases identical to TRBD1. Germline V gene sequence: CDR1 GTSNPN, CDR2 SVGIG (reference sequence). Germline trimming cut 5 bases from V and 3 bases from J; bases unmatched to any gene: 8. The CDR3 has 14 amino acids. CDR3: CAWGTGQGYYEQYF. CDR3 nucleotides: TGTGCCTGGGGTACGGGACAGGGTTACTACGAGCAGTACTTC. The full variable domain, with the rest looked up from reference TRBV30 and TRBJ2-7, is SQTIHQWPATLVQPVGSPLSLECTVEGTSNPNLYWYRQAAGRGLQLLFYSVGIGQISSEVPQNLSASRPQDRQFILSSKKLLLSDSGFYLCAWGTGQGYYEQYFGPGTRLTVT.

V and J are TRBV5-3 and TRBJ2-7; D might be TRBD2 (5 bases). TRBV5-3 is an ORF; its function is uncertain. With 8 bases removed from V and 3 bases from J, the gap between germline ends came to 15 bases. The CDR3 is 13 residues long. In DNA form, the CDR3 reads TGTGCCAGCGGCTTGGAGGAGGACTACGAGCAGTACTTC. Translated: CASGLEEDYEQYF.

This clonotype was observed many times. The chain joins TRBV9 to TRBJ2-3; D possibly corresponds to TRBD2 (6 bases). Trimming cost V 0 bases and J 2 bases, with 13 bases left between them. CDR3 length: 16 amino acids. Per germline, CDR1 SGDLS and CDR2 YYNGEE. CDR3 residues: CASSVAGEPYTDTQYF. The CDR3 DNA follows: TGTGCCAGCAGCGTAGCGGGAGAGCCATACACAGATACGCAGTATTTT.

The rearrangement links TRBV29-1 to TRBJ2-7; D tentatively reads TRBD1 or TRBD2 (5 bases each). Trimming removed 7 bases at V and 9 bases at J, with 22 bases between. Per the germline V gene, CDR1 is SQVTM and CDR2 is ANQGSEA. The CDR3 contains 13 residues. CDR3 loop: CSALGQNGDGQYF. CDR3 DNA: TGCAGCGCTTTAGGGCAAAATGGGGACGGGCAGTACTTC.

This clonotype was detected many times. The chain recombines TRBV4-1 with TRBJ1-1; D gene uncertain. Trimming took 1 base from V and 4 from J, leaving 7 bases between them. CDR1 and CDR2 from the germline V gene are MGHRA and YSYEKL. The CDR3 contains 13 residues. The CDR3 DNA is TGCGCCAGCAGCCAAGCCGTCCTCACTGAAGCTTTCTTT. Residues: CASSQAVLTEAFF.

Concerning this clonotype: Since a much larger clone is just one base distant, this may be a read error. CDR3 nucleotides: TGTGCCAGCAGCTTGGCCGAGCCGGGACAGCATTACGAGCAGTACTTC. Its translation: CASSLAEPGQHYEQYF. The V gene is TRBV5-3, the J gene TRBJ2-7; 7 nucleotides match TRBD1. TRBV5-3 is recorded as an ORF, its role being uncertain. CDR3 length equals 16 residues.

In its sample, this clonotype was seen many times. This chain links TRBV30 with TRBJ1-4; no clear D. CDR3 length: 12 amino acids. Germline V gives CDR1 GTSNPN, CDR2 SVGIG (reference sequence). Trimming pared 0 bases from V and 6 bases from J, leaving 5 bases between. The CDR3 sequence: CAWSVVDEKLFF. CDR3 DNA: TGTGCCTGGAGTGTTGTTGATGAAAAACTGTTTTTT.

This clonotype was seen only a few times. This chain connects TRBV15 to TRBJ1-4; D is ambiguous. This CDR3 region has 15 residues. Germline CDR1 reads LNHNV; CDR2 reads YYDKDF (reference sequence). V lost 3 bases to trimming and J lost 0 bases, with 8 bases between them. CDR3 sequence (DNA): TGTGCCACCAGCAGTGGTTTGGCAACTAATGAAAAACTGTTTTTT. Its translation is CATSSGLATNEKLFF. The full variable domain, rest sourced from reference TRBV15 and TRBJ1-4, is DAMVIQNPRYQVTQFGKPVTLSCSQTLNHNVMYWYQQKSSQAPKLLFHYYDKDFNNEADTPDNFQSRRPNTSFCFLDIRSPGLGDTAMYLCATSSGLATNEKLFFGSGTQLSVL.

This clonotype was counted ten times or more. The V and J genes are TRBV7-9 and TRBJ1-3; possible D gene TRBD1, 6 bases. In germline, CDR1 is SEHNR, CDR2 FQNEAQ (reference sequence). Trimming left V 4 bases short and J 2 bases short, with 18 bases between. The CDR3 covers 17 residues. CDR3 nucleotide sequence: TGTGCCAGCAGCTCCCGCGTCCGGGACATTGCTGGAAACACCATATATTTT. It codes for CASSSRVRDIAGNTIYF.

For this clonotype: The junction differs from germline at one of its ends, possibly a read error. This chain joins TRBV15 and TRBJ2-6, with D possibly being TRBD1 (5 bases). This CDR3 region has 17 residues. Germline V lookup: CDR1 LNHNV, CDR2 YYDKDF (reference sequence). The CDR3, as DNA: TGTGCCACCAGCTTGCACTTGACAGTCTCTGGGGCCAACGCCCTGACTTTC. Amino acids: CATSLHLTVSGANALTF.

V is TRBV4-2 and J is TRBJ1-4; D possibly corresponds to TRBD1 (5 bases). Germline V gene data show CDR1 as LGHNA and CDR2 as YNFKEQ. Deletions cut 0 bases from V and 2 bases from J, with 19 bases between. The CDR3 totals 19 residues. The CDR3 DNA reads TGTGCCAGCAGCCAAGATTTGAGGCACATGACAGCTACTAATGAAAAACTGTTTTTT. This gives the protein CASSQDLRHMTATNEKLFF.

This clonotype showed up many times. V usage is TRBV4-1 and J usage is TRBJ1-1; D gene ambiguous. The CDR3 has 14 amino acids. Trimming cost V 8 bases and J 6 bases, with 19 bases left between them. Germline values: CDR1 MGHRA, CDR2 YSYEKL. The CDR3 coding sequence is TGCGCCAGCGGGCGGGATTCCCATCGTCCTGAAGCTTTCTTT. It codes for CASGRDSHRPEAFF.

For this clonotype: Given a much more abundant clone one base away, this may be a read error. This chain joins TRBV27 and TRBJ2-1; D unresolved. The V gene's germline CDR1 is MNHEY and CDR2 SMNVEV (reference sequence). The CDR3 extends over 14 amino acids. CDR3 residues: CASSLSASYNEQSF. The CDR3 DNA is TGTGCCAGCAGTTTATCGGCCTCCTACAATGAGCAGTCCTTC.

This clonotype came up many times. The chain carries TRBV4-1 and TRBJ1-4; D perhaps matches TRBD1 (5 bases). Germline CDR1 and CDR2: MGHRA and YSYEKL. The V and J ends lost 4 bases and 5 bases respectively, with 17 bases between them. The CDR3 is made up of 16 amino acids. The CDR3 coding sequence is TGCGCCAGCAGCCCCCAGCGAGGGGAATGGAATGAAAAACTGTTTTTT. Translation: CASSPQRGEWNEKLFF.

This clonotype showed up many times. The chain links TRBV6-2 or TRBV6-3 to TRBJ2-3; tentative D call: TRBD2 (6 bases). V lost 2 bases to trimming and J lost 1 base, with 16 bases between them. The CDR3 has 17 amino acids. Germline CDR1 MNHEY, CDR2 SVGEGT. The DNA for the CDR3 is TGTGCCAGCAGTTACATGCGGGGTGGCAGCCGCACAGATACGCAGTATTTT. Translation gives CASSYMRGGSRTDTQYF.

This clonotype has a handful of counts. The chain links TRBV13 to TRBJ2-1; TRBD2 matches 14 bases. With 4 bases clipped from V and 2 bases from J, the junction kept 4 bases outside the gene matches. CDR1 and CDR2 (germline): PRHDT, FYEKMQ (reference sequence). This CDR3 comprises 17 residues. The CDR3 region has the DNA TGTGCCAGCAGCTCCCGGGGACTAGCGGGGGCCTACAATGAGCAGTTCTTC. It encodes CASSSRGLAGAYNEQFF. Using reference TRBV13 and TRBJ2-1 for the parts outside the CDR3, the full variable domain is AAGVIQSPRHLIKEKRETATLKCYPIPRHDTVYWYQQGPGQDPQFLISFYEKMQSDKGSIPDRFSAQQFSDYHSELNMSSLELGDSALYFCASSSRGLAGAYNEQFFGPGTRLTVL.

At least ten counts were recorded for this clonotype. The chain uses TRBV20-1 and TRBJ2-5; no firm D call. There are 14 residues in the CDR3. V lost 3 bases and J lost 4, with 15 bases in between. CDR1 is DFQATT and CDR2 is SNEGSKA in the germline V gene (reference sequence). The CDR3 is CSASSSHLGETQYF. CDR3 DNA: TGCAGTGCTAGTAGCAGCCATCTGGGAGAGACCCAGTACTTC.

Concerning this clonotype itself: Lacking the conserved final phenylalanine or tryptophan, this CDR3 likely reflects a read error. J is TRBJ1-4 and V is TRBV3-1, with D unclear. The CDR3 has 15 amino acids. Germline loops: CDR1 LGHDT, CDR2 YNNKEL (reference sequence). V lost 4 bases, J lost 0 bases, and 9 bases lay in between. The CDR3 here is CASSRNTATNEKLFL. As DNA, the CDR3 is TGTGCCAGCAGCCGAAACACGGCAACTAATGAAAAACTGTTTTTA.

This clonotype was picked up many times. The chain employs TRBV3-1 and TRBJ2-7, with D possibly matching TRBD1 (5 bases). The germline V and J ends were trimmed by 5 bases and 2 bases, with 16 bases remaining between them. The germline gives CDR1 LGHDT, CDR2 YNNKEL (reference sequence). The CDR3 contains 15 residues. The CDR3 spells CASSADTISPYEQYF. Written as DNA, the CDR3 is TGTGCCAGCAGCGCGGACACGATCAGCCCCTACGAGCAGTACTTC.